This T cell receptor beta chain was captured by sequencing in a study of radiotherapy plus CTLA-4 blockade in lung cancer. Study-level results: The study found tumor-derived TCR clones expanded in blood after radiotherapy plus ipilimumab.

The assay was immunoSEQ multiplex PCR, and TCRdb's table has in-frame clones only and misses some. The table has roughly 59,000 clones, 72% seen once. As for this clone: What it binds is not known.

Chemo-refractory metastatic non-small-cell lung cancer patients were treated with focal radiation plus CTLA-4 blockade with ipilimumab. The CDR3 spans 15 residues. The ends were cut back, 2 bases at V and 0 bases at J, with 10 bases in the middle. CDR1 and CDR2 from the germline V gene are MNHEY and SVGAGI. V and J are TRBV6-5 and TRBJ2-5, with D possibly TRBD2 on 6 matching bases. This material consisted of peripheral blood, taken from a patient treated with radiotherapy plus ipilimumab. This TCR derives from a human donor with non-small cell lung cancer whose response to radiotherapy plus ipilimumab could not be evaluated. CDR3 sequence reads: CASSYGGINQETQYF. CDR3 DNA: TGTGCCAGCAGTTACGGCGGGATTAACCAAGAGACCCAGTACTTC.